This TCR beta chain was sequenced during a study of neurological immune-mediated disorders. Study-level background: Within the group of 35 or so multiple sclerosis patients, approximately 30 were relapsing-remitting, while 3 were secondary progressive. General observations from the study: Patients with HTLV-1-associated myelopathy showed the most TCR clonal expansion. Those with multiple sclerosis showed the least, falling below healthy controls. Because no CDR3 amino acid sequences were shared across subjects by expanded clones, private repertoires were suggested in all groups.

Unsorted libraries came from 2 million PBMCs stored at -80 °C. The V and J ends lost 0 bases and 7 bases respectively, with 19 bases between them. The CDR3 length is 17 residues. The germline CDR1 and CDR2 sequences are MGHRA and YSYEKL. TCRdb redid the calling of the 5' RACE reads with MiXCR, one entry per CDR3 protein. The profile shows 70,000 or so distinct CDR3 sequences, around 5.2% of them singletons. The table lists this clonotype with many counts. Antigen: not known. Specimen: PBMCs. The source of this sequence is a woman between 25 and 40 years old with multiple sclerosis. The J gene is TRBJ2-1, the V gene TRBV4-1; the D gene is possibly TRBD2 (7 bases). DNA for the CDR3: TGCGCCAGCAGCCAAGATTCGGAGCGGCGGGGGCGGAATGAGCAGTTCTTC. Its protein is CASSQDSERRGRNEQFF.